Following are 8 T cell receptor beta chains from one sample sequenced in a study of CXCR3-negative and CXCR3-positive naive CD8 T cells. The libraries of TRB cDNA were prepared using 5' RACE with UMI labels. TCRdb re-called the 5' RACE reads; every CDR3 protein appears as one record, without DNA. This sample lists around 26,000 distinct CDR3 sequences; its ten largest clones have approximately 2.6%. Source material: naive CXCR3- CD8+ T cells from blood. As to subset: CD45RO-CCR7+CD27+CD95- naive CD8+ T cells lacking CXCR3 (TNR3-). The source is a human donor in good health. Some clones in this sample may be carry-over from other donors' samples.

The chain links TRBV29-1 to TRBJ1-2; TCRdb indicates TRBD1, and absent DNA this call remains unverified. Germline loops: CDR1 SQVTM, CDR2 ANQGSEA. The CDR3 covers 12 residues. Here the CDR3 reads CSGVDRDYGYTF.

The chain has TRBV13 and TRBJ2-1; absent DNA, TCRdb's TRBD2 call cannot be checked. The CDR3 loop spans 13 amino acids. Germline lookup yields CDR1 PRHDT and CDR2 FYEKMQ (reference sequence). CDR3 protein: CASSYSGLNEQFF.

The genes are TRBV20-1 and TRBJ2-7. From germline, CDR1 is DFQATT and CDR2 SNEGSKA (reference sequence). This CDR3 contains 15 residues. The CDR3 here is CSARDQEQPSYEQYF.

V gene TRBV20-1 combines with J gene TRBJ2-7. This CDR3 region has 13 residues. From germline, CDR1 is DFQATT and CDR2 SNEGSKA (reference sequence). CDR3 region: CSARKGVSYEQYF.

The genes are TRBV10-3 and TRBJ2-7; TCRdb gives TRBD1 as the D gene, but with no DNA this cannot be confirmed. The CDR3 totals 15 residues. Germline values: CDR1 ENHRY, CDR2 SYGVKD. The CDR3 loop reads CAISEPQTGNHEQYF.

CDR3 region: CASSGRGGAADQETQYF. The J gene is TRBJ2-5, the V gene TRBV7-6; as DNA is missing, the TRBD2 call by TCRdb cannot be tested. This CDR3 is 17 amino acids long. Germline CDR1 and CDR2: SGHVS and FNYEAQ.

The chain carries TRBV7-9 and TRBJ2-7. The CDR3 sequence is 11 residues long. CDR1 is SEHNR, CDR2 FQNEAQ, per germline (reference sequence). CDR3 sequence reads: CASSLSSEQYF.

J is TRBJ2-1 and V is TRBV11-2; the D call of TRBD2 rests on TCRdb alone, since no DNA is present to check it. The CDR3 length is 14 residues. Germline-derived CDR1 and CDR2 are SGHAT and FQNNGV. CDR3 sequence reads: CASSLEIPRAEQFF.